The TCR beta chain described here comes from a study of Ad26.COV2.S vaccination and SARS-CoV-2 variants. Losses at the gene ends were 5 bases for V and 6 bases for J; bases not matched to a gene: 13. Germline V gene data show CDR1 as SGHTA and CDR2 as FQGNSA. The CDR3 runs 17 residues. As to treatment: roughly 20 received Ad26.COV2.S at low or high dose, single or two shots; 5 received placebo; per-sample allocation not given. On day 63 after the first injection, vaccine and placebo recipients gave samples. Only in-frame clones appear in the TCRdb table, and some are missing; sequencing was by immunoSEQ multiplex PCR. The data show approximately 340,000 clones, 70% to 90% seen once.

The rearrangement uses TRBV7-2 and TRBJ1-6, with 7 positions matching TRBD1. This specimen was peripheral blood, taken in a trial of Ad26.COV2.S vaccine versus placebo. The receptor was derived from a person aged 18-65 years who received the Ad26.COV2.S COVID-19 vaccine or a placebo. Here the CDR3 DNA reads TGTGCCAGCAGCGCCATCCAACAGGGGCTGGGTAATTCACCCCTCCACTTT. Its translation: CASSAIQQGLGNSPLHF.